This record concerns one T cell receptor beta chain sequence. This sample was taken from a study of OX40 agonist ivuxolimab in advanced cancers. J gave up 4 bases and V 0 bases, and 9 bases lay outside the gene matches. This CDR3 region has 16 residues. CDR1 is SGDLS, CDR2 YYNGEE, per germline. Data came from immunoSEQ multiplex PCR; TCRdb stores just in-frame clones and leaves some out. Of around 68,000 clones listed, more than 75% are singletons. V is TRBV9 and J is TRBJ2-7; 8 nucleotides align to TRBD2. This material consisted of CD4+ or CD8+ T cells sorted from blood, taken in a trial of the OX40 agonist ivuxolimab. This clonotype originated in an adult with an advanced solid tumor such as melanoma, head and neck, liver or kidney cancer. CDR3 amino acids: CASSVGLAGPGYEQYF. The CDR3 DNA follows: TGTGCCAGCAGCGTAGGCCTAGCGGGCCCAGGGTACGAGCAGTACTTC.